In this sample, the clone carrying this T cell receptor (beta chain) turned up many times. Its antigen is unknown. Amplified TCR beta CDR3 regions derived from RNA transcripts. The study used the HTBI primer set for a first-round RT-PCR of the TCR CDR3. TCRdb re-analysed the multiplex PCR reads in MiXCR, keeping a single row per CDR3 protein. The table records some 620,000 distinct CDR3 sequences, 15% to 20% of them present only once. These data originate in a study of T cells in Graves' hyperthyroidism and ophthalmopathy. Study conclusions and caveats: In the blood, most expanded thyroid clonotypes above 0.001 appeared as well.

V was shortened by 0 bases and J by 7 bases, with 12 bases between the two germline ends. The CDR3 has 14 amino acids. The germline gives CDR1 MNHEY, CDR2 SVGAGI. Subjects aged 18 to 65 presented with newly diagnosed hyperthyroidism of less than 2 months' duration. Researchers barred patients who had uncontrolled infection, other autoimmune disease, pregnancy or lactation. Around 9.8 ml fresh peripheral blood yielded the PBMCs. Source material: blood. The TCR sequence derives from a woman aged 25 to 39 with Graves' hyperthyroidism. This chain joins TRBV6-5 and TRBJ1-2, with D possibly matching TRBD1 (5 bases). The CDR3 DNA sequence: TGTGCCAGCAGTTACTCGCGGAATAGGGGTGGCTACACCTTC. Amino acids: CASSYSRNRGGYTF.